This entry lists 13 T cell receptor beta chains sequenced from one sample in a study of OX40 agonist ivuxolimab in advanced cancers. The assay was immunoSEQ multiplex PCR, and TCRdb's table has in-frame clones only and misses some. The top ten hold 4.9% of the sample, which has tens of thousands of clones, roughly nine tenths seen once. The material sequenced was CD4+ or CD8+ T cells sorted from blood, taken in a trial of the OX40 agonist ivuxolimab. The receptors here all came from an adult with an advanced solid tumor such as melanoma, head and neck, liver or kidney cancer.

The sample holds a few counts of this clone. The gene calls are TRBV6-1 and TRBJ2-3; D uncertain. Per germline, CDR1 MNHNS and CDR2 SASEGT. The CDR3 totals 17 residues. V lost 4 bases and J lost 1, with 18 bases in between. DNA of the CDR3: TGTGCCAGCAGTGGAAATACCGTGGACGTCCGCACAGATACGCAGTATTTT. Encoded protein: CASSGNTVDVRTDTQYF.

The V gene is TRBV4-1, the J gene TRBJ2-5; a possible D gene is TRBD1 (6 bases). Germline lookup yields CDR1 MGHRA and CDR2 YSYEKL. The V end lost 1 base, the J end lost 2 bases, and 14 bases lay between the germline ends. This CDR3 comprises 16 residues. CDR3 nucleotides: TGCGCCAGCAGCCAAGTGAACCAGGGGCCTCAAGAGACCCAGTACTTC. Its translation is CASSQVNQGPQETQYF.

This sequence joins TRBV7-2 and TRBJ2-3; no firm D call. From germline, CDR1 is SGHTA and CDR2 FQGNSA. CDR3 length: 14 amino acids. Between the trimmed V and J ends, which lost 5 bases and 6 bases, there was a span of 15 bases. CDR3 nucleotides: TGTGCCAGCAGCAGGGCCCATATCCCGGATACGCAGTATTTT. This sequence encodes CASSRAHIPDTQYF.

This rearrangement joins TRBV7-9 to TRBJ1-4; D is unclear. Germline CDR1 reads SEHNR; CDR2 reads FQNEAQ (reference sequence). The CDR3 is made up of 12 amino acids. V was trimmed by 4 bases and J by 7 bases, leaving 7 bases between them. CDR3 nucleotides: TGTGCCAGCAGCTCGGGGTCTGAAAAACTGTTTTTT. This codes for CASSSGSEKLFF.

The V call is TRBV7-9, the J call TRBJ2-1, with D perhaps TRBD2 (6 bases). Trimming removed 6 bases from V and 4 bases from J, with 19 bases in between. The germline V gene encodes CDR1 SEHNR and CDR2 FQNEAQ (reference sequence). The CDR3 length is 16 residues. In DNA, the CDR3 is TGTGCCAGCAGTACCTCCGGGACTCCGTTTTACAATGAGCAGTTCTTC. Its translation is CASSTSGTPFYNEQFF.

The J gene is TRBJ1-6, the V gene TRBV5-6, with 7 positions matching TRBD1. V was clipped by 3 bases and J by 8 bases; unmatched bases: 8. Germline assignment: CDR1 SGHDT and CDR2 YYEEEE. The CDR3 contains 15 residues. The CDR3 sequence: CASSSPTGWDSPLHF. CDR3 nucleotides: TGTGCCAGCAGCTCCCCGACAGGGTGGGATTCACCCCTCCACTTT.

This clone was seen only once. The chain uses TRBV4-1 and TRBJ1-1; 8 bases line up with TRBD1. From germline, CDR1 is MGHRA and CDR2 YSYEKL. The length of the CDR3 is 13 residues. Losses at the gene ends were 5 bases for V and 4 bases for J; bases not matched to a gene: 3. The CDR3 protein is CASSNGQGTEAFF. DNA of the CDR3: TGCGCCAGCAGCAATGGACAGGGCACTGAAGCTTTCTTT.

V and J are TRBV5-4 and TRBJ2-7, with TRBD2 identical over 10 bases. The trim removed 0 bases at V and 2 bases at J, leaving 5 bases unmatched. This CDR3 has 16 residues. Germline-derived CDR1 and CDR2 are SGHNT and YYREEE (reference sequence). The CDR3 DNA reads TGTGCCAGCAGCTTGGGGACTAGCGGTTCTCCCTACGAGCAGTACTTC. This translates into CASSLGTSGSPYEQYF.

The chain couples TRBV29-1 to TRBJ2-5; D gene ambiguous. The J call could be wrong; TRBJ2-7 is a better fit for the DNA end. CDR3 length: 13 amino acids. Germline V gene lookup returns CDR1 SQVTM and CDR2 ANQGSEA. CDR3 bases: TGCAGCGTTGAAGATGGGCAGACCTACGAGCAGTACTTC. This codes for CSVEDGQTYEQYF.

For this clone: Within the sample, other DNA sequences also encode this same CDR3. This chain links TRBV7-9 with TRBJ2-1; D unclear. Per the germline V gene, CDR1 is SEHNR and CDR2 is FQNEAQ (reference sequence). This CDR3 spans 13 amino acids. V was shortened by 6 bases and J by 0 bases, with 6 bases between the two germline ends. The CDR3 loop reads CASSSSSYNEQFF. CDR3 DNA: TGTGCCAGCAGTTCAAGCTCCTACAATGAGCAGTTCTTC.

The chain links TRBV21-1 to TRBJ2-7; the D call of TRBD2 is as the table states it, not checked on the DNA. TRBV21-1 has pseudogene status. The CDR3 has 19 amino acids. CDR3 nucleotide sequence: TGTGCCAGCAGTGAAGGAGGGGCTAGCGGGAGATTCGGACCCTACGAGCAGTACTTC. Protein product: CASSEGGASGRFGPYEQYF.

The chain couples TRBV7-8 to TRBJ2-7; TRBD1 or TRBD2 may be the D gene (6 bases each). The CDR3 extends over 15 amino acids. V was clipped by 5 bases and J by 2 bases, with 16 bases between them. CDR1 is SGHVS and CDR2 is FQNEAQ in the germline V gene. The CDR3 coding sequence is TGTGCCAGCAGCCCGAGGGGGGATACCCCCTACGAGCAGTACTTC. It encodes CASSPRGDTPYEQYF.

This clone appeared a single time. This chain uses TRBV2 with TRBJ2-2; 9 nucleotides agree with TRBD1. CDR1 and CDR2 (germline): SNHLY, FYNNEI. After removal of 6 bases from V and 6 bases from J, the junction contained 2 bases not matched to a gene. This CDR3 has 13 amino acids. CDR3 sequence reads: CASRGTGPGELFF. The CDR3 coding sequence is TGTGCCAGCAGGGGGACAGGGCCCGGGGAGCTGTTTTTT.